One TCR beta chain is described in this entry. The antigen is unknown. Sequenced by immunoSEQ multiplex PCR; TCRdb stores in-frame clones only, minus some. The table has about 450,000 clones, 65% to 80% seen once. The data stem from a study of shared clonotypes between healthy human individuals. Study-wide findings and caveats: Sampling used blood alone; tissue repertoires probably differ.

Unmatched junction bases numbered 6, after V lost 1 base and J lost 4 bases. Germline V gene lookup returns CDR1 LGHNA and CDR2 YSLEER. The CDR3 has 16 residues. Each sample came from a Caucasian adult donor living in Nashville, Tennessee. The TCR sequence derives from a woman aged 40 to 50 in good health. Some clones in this sample may be carry-over from other donors' samples. The chain employs TRBV4-3 and TRBJ2-2; TRBD2 matches 7 bases. The sample was PBMCs. The CDR3 DNA sequence: TGCGCCAGCAGCCAAGGGCGCGGGACTACCACCGGGGAGCTGTTTTTT. This codes for CASSQGRGTTTGELFF.